A single TCR beta chain is shown here with its context. Its specificity is unknown. This entry is derived from a study of T-cell memory formation after mild COVID-19. MiXCR, applied by TCRdb to the 5' RACE reads, yields one record per CDR3 protein. Of roughly 68,000 distinct CDR3 sequences in the sample, 16% were seen once. The CDR3 loop spans 16 amino acids. Trimming at V came to 4 bases and at J to 9 bases, leaving 14 bases not matched to a gene. Per the germline V gene, CDR1 is SGHRS and CDR2 is YFSETQ. Study-level points and caveats: The appearance of some responding clones in pre-infection memory suggested that cross-reactive memory joined.

Source material: PBMCs or a T cell subset sorted from them (not recorded which). The V gene is TRBV5-1, the J gene TRBJ2-2; 8 bases map to TRBD2. The source is an adult woman who had mild COVID-19 (a few samples of this study predate the infection). Cell type and time point are not known. The CDR3 region is CASSVYSGGDARELFF. As DNA, the CDR3 is TGCGCCAGCAGCGTCTACTCGGGGGGGGACGCGCGGGAGCTGTTTTTT.